This T cell receptor (beta chain) was documented in a study of Graves' ophthalmopathy and Graves' hyperthyroidism (dated by TCRdb to the late 2010s). With regard to the full study: Peripheral blood samples were taken at the time of initial diagnosis, before any treatment was given. In total, approximately 130 blood samples were TCR-sequenced: around 42 ophthalmopathy, approximately 80 hyperthyroidism and some 17 hyperthyroidism-to-ophthalmopathy patients. In six or seven hyperthyroidism patients, the T-cell repertoires found in thyroid tissue were compared with those found in blood. For training and testing, the 100 or so patients in the discovery cohort were randomly divided in a 7:3 ratio. After sampling, hyperthyroidism patients received methimazole starting at 30 mg daily, and ophthalmopathy patients received high-dose intravenous methylprednisolone. The study used signatures of the TCR beta repertoire to tell Graves' ophthalmopathy apart from Graves' hyperthyroidism and to predict which patients would progress to ophthalmopathy. An independent validation cohort was composed of some 19 hyperthyroidism patients and approximately 15 patients who later progressed from hyperthyroidism to ophthalmopathy. To explore V-J signatures that distinguish ophthalmopathy from hyperthyroidism, a discovery set of 90 to 100 patients was enrolled, made up of 40 to 45 with ophthalmopathy and 55 to 65 with stable hyperthyroidism.

For repertoire sequencing, TCR beta CDR3 regions were amplified from RNA transcripts. The first round was an RT-PCR using HTBI primers with the Qiagen OneStep RT-PCR kit, and this first round was followed by a second-round multiplex PCR, then size selection and purification. Libraries were sequenced paired-end with 100 bp reads on an Illumina HiSeq2000. Under the source paper's analysis protocol: SOAPnuke was used to process the reads, throwing out any read that had adapters, had uncalled bases, had a mean Phred below 15, or lacked an exact constant-primer or identifier match. COPE v1.2.5 was used to merge the high-quality paired reads. Each unique nucleotide sequence was treated as a clonotype, and MiTCR v1.1 was used to align the clonotypes to the IMGT TRB V, D and J references. The analysis was limited to V-J combinations with a frequency above 0.0001, which together covered 99.2% of the repertoires. For each V-J combination, a TCR clonal expansion and chaos score was defined as the ratio of F50 clonal expansion to chaos observed in the TCRdist matrix. Welch's t-statistics and random forest were used to narrow the features down to more than 10 V-J combinations, which were then fed into a naive Bayes classifier. Thyroid-blood repertoire similarity was quantified with the Morisita-Horn index. Clones were called with MiXCR by TCRdb after fastp trimmed the public reads at Q25, and only in-frame beta chains were retained. Identical CDR3 proteins give one entry, which carries the most common genes and DNA. The V and J calls shown here were made by TCRdb, not taken from the authors' results. The sample table shows hundreds of thousands of distinct CDR3 sequences, and roughly 20% are seen once. The leading ten clones occupy around 7% of the sample.

The paper's findings and limits, for the study overall: In cross-validation, the 13-signature model distinguished ophthalmopathy from stable hyperthyroidism with about 87% sensitivity and around 81% specificity, and in the test set the corresponding values were roughly 80% and 76%. In validation, the model predicted ophthalmopathy progression with over 60% sensitivity and roughly 72% specificity; some 13 predicted patients were CT-confirmed with GO in a median of approximately 6.5 months. No statistical method was used to predetermine the sample size, and group allocation was not hidden from the investigators. Most expanded thyroid clonotypes with a frequency above 0.001 also appeared in blood, which suggests that blood repertoires may reflect the immune response in the thyroid.

Ten or more counts support this clonotype. The antigen this receptor binds is unknown. Base qualities were left out, and no much larger clone turns up one base away. In the germline V gene (reference sequence), CDR1 corresponds to DFQATT and CDR2 to SNEGSKA. The CDR3 has 12 amino acids, counting the end cysteine and phenylalanine. The DNA shown is the 36-base CDR3, in frame from base 1. Hyperthyroidism was defined as stable when no progression to ophthalmopathy occurred within 18 months of follow-up. Patients with hyperthyroidism were aged 18 to 65 years, had been newly diagnosed, and had a disease duration of less than 2 months. Patients with other autoimmune diseases, uncontrolled infections, pregnancy or lactation were excluded. Diagnosis relied on clinical symptoms, serum thyroxine, TRAb, thyroid ultrasound and orbital computed tomography. Using Ficoll-Paque density gradient centrifugation, PBMCs were isolated from less than 11 ml of fresh peripheral blood. Total RNA was extracted using Trizol reagent, and RNA quality was checked on an Agilent 2100 Bioanalyzer.

The clonotype comes from a woman aged 18 to 35 with stable Graves' hyperthyroidism. Some clones in this sample may be carry-over from other donors' samples. Donor details come from another sample of the same person, matched by shared clones. Input material: peripheral blood. Here the chain combines TRBV20-1 and TRBJ2-7; TRBD2 agrees with 10 junctional bases. The CDR3 protein sequence reads: CGTSGTSYEQYF. The base sequence is TGCGGAACTAGCGGGACTTCCTACGAGCAGTACTTC.